The sequence of this TCR beta chain was determined in a study of blood T cell repertoires in COVID-19. Study background: The United States, Italy and Spain supplied acute and convalescent COVID-19 samples. In each case, the material was cDNA or gDNA derived from T cells, B-cell-depleted T cells, or PBMCs.

The repertoire was sequenced with immunoSEQ multiplex PCR; TCRdb's copy has only in-frame clones and lacks some. The table includes under 55,000 clones, over 85% detected once. Germline lookup yields CDR1 MDHEN and CDR2 SYDVKM. After removal of 6 bases from V and 4 bases from J, the junction contained 4 bases not matched to a gene. The CDR3 length is 14 residues. The receptor comes from a human donor in a cohort sampled during active COVID-19. Sequencing was done on a sample of peripheral blood. The chain couples TRBV28 to TRBJ2-7; 12 bases fit TRBD1. The CDR3 DNA reads as TGTGCCAGCAGCCCGGGACAGGGGGCTTACGAGCAGTACTTC. It translates to CASSPGQGAYEQYF.